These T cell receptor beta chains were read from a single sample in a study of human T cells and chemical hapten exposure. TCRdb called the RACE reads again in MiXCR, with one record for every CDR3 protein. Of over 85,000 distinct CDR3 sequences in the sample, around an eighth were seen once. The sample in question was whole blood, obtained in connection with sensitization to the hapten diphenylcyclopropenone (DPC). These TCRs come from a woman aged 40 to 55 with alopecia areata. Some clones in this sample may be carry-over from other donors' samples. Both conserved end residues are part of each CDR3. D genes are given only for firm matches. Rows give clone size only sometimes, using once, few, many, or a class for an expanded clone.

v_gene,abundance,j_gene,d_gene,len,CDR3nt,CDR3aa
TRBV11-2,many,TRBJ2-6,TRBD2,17,TGTGCCAGCAGCTCCGCCGGGACTAGCTTTGGGGCCAACGTCCTGACTTTC,CASSSAGTSFGANVLTF
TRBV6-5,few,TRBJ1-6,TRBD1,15,TGTGCCAGCAGTTACGGGACAGGCTTGGGGTCACCCCTCCACTTT,CASSYGTGLGSPLHF
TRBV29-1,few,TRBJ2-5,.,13,TGCAGCGCCAGAGGGGGGGCCGGAGAGACCCAGTACTTC,CSARGGAGETQYF
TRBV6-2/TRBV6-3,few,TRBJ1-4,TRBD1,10,TGTGCCAGCGGACAGGGGGGACTGTTTTTT,CASGQGGLFF
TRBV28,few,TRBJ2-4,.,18,TGTGCCGCCCTTCCCCCCAACAGCCGGACAGCAGCCAAAAACATTCAGTACTTC,CAALPPNSRTAAKNIQYF
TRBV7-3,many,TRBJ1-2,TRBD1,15,TGTGCCAGCAGCTTACCCGACAGGGCTCACTATGGCTACACCTTC,CASSLPDRAHYGYTF
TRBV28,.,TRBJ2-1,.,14,TGTGCCAGCAGCCCAGCAGGGCTAGACGATGAGCAGTTCTTC,CASSPAGLDDEQFF
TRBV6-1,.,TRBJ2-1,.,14,TGTGCCAGCCTTCAGACAAGCTCCTACAATGAGCAGTTCTTC,CASLQTSSYNEQFF
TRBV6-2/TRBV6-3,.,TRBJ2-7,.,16,TGTGCCAGCAGCCCCAAGCCCCCGACAGTTTCCTACGAGCAGTACTTC,CASSPKPPTVSYEQYF
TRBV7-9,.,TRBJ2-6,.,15,TGTGCCAGCAGCCTCAGGGCCTCTGGGGCCAACGTCCTGACTTTC,CASSLRASGANVLTF
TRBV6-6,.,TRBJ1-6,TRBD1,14,TGTGCCAGCAGTTTCGGACAGGGAAACTCACCCCTCCACTTT,CASSFGQGNSPLHF
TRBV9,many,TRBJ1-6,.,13,TGTGCCAGCAGCGTAGGCGGGAATTCACCCCTCCACTTT,CASSVGGNSPLHF
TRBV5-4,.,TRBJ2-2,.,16,TGTGCCAGCAGCTTGAGGCGGGATATCTACACCGGGGAGCTGTTTTTT,CASSLRRDIYTGELFF